This T cell receptor (beta chain) was captured in a study of CD8+ T cells in alopecia areata. As for the study in general: Treated patients were given 5 to 10 mg oral tofacitinib twice daily.

In each case, RNA was isolated and then reverse transcribed into cDNA as the sequencing template. Measured with immunoSEQ multiplex PCR; TCRdb has only the in-frame clones, and not every one. Among around 150,000 clones listed, less than 80% were seen once. Sample treatment: oral pan-JAK inhibitor, 5-10 mg twice daily. The CDR3 is made up of 12 amino acids. V was clipped by 2 bases and J by 8 bases; unmatched bases: 2. Germline values: CDR1 GTSNPN, CDR2 SVGIG (reference sequence). The material was CD4+ T cells sorted from blood, obtained at week 24, from a patient treated with tofacitinib. The chain is built from TRBV30 and TRBJ1-5; 8 nucleotides match TRBD1. This clonotype originated in a human donor with alopecia areata. CDR3 DNA sequence: TGTGCCTGGAGTTCAGGGGGCAAGCCCCAGCATTTT. Its translation is CAWSSGGKPQHF.